The clone carrying this T cell receptor (beta chain) showed up many times. The antigen is unknown. This sample is drawn from a study of spatial heterogeneity in lung cancer. V trimming: 6 bases; J trimming: 4 bases; junction bases outside the gene matches: 15. Germline loops: CDR1 DFQATT, CDR2 SNEGSKA (reference sequence). The CDR3 loop spans 16 amino acids. Regarding the study as a whole: Tracking of tumor mutation counts was seen in expanded intratumoral alpha and beta TCR counts.

This sample's time point: sample taken at primary tumor resection. TCRdb called the 5' RACE reads again in MiXCR, with one record for every CDR3 protein. The table lists some 6,500 distinct CDR3 sequences, 14% of them singletons, with roughly 10% in the top ten. The sample was lung tumor tissue, taken at surgery. The genes are TRBV20-1 and TRBJ2-1; 7 bases are shared with TRBD2. This sequence was found in a male donor with early-stage non-small cell lung cancer. CDR3 in amino acids: CSAPLREAGKYNEQFF. CDR3 nucleotide sequence: TGCAGTGCCCCCCTGCGGGAAGCGGGGAAATACAATGAGCAGTTCTTC.